The rows below give T cell receptor beta chains drawn from one sample of a study of blood T cells in healthy people across ages. Each CDR3 protein is one row after TCRdb ran MiXCR on the 5' RACE reads. The sample records about 1.4 million distinct CDR3 sequences, around 59% being singletons. The specimen sequenced was blood. Every receptor here comes from a man between 18 and 29 years old in good health. CDR3s include the opening cysteine and the closing phenylalanine or tryptophan. Rows give clone size only sometimes, using once, few, many, or a class for an expanded clone.

13 | TRBJ2-7 | many | TRBV7-9 | CASSPPGVYEQYF
17 | TRBJ2-5 | few | TRBV10-3 | CAISDRGGRDEGETQYF
18 | . | few | TRBV11-2 | CASSSIRSSQRMPYEQYF
16 | TRBJ2-1 | once | TRBV6-2/TRBV6-3 | CASSVAGGYSYNEQFF
13 | TRBJ2-7 | few | TRBV20-1 | CSASPDGGVEQYF
15 | TRBJ2-7 | once | TRBV6-1 | CASSVKNGTIYEQYF
11 | TRBJ1-1 | . | TRBV9 | CASSAREKAFF
16 | TRBJ2-1 | . | TRBV6-2/TRBV6-3 | CASSPRGSEEWGEQFF
14 | TRBJ2-7 | . | TRBV20-1 | CSAMSRDTPYEQYF
15 | TRBJ2-7 | few | TRBV29-1 | CSVLGPSGRLNEQYF
14 | TRBJ2-7 | . | TRBV15 | CATSRGQGSYEQYF
18 | TRBJ2-6 | . | TRBV7-8 | CASSSPLDRGYGANVLTF
15 | TRBJ1-2 | . | TRBV9 | CASSAGTPYIDGYTF
14 | TRBJ2-1 | . | TRBV29-1 | CSVEGREGYNEQFF
12 | TRBJ2-1 | few | TRBV29-1 | CSGGVGANEQFF
13 | TRBJ2-5 | . | TRBV29-1 | CSVTTGGEETQYF
13 | TRBJ2-2 | . | TRBV3-1 | CASSQRGPGELFF
13 | TRBJ2-1 | few | TRBV7-2 | CASSLATYNEQFF
19 | TRBJ2-3 | . | TRBV7-9 | CASSRTGTGDKRHTDTQYF
16 | . | few | TRBV6-1 | CASRELAGGHGETQYF
17 | TRBJ2-2 | . | TRBV7-2 | CASTLGPSGRTTGELFF
14 | TRBJ2-1 | once | TRBV20-1 | CSASGPSGGLEQFF
16 | TRBJ2-7 | . | TRBV7-9 | CASSSALAGVGHEQYF
12 | TRBJ2-7 | many | TRBV28 | CASRTGSYEQYF
13 | TRBJ1-1 | many | TRBV4-1 | CASSPRVNTEAFF
13 | TRBJ2-2 | . | TRBV30 | CAWRSGGTGELFF
16 | TRBJ1-1 | once | TRBV4-1 | CASSQVDMGWSTEAFF
16 | TRBJ1-5 | . | TRBV28 | CASSRRPGWLNQPQHF
20 | TRBJ2-1 | . | TRBV13 | CASSLEGLAGPQRAYNEQFF